This T cell receptor (beta chain) is drawn from a study of cytomegalovirus exposure and HLA in healthy donors (dated by TCRdb to about 2017). For the study in its entirety: In an earlier analysis of about 560 of the donors, 250 to 300 Gb of sequence data and 95 million to 130 million unique TCR beta sequences from about 179 million T cells were reported. About 280 gigabases of sequencing data and 70 million to 100 million unique TCR sequences made up an early release that covered nearly 650 HLA-typed donors. Among the approximately 430 genotyped donors, approximately 82% belonged to the genetic ancestry cluster associated with self-reported Caucasian donors. The study aimed to test whether signatures of past pathogen exposure could be identified by cataloging public T cell receptors. The T cell repertoires of 666 subjects were profiled by immunosequencing and related to cytomegalovirus serostatus. Besides the first cohort of under 700 subjects, a separate validation cohort made up of 95 to 150 different subjects was used. The study combined high-throughput TCR immunosequencing, statistical association of individual TCRs with disease status, and machine learning to predict cytomegalovirus infection status. In a later analysis, previously published TCR beta repertoires from about 670 donors were re-analyzed and high-resolution HLA genotyping was added so that TCR occurrence patterns could be studied. Rather than using new phenotypic data, the later analysis identified candidate immune exposures from TCR beta sequences and from how often those sequences occurred across donors. An earlier analysis of 587 of the donors used high-throughput TCR beta sequencing to judge whether each TCR beta V gene segment behaved as functional or pseudogenic. Alongside the repertoire data, information on donor age, sex, ethnicity and CMV serostatus was compiled. A later genetic analysis used genome-wide SNP genotypes for about 60% of the roughly 700 donors, treating that subset as a discovery cohort. Every discovery cohort repertoire had been produced on one sequencing platform. Both class I and class II loci were covered by HLA typing, at four-digit resolution. The number of typed donors differed by locus: roughly 629-640 for A, B, C, DRB1 and DQB1; 500 to 550 for DQA1; over 600 for DPA1; and roughly 490 for DPB1. Roughly five DR-DQ haplotypes were handled as single units for association and clustering, since linkage in the cohort was strong. Among 300 to 450 genotyped donors of the cohort, an average of approximately 240,000 unique TCR beta nucleotide sequences were sequenced per donor, roughly 20% of them non-productive.

The cohort was made up of 500 to 800 healthy bone marrow donors. Cohort members were all nominally healthy when sampled, although unrecorded immune exposures were likely present. The donor tested CMV seronegative and was one of the 352 seronegative cohort members. A peripheral blood sample was collected from each donor, and TCR beta sequencing was performed on peripheral blood mononuclear cells. The Qiagen DNeasy Blood Extraction Kit was used to extract genomic DNA from the blood cell samples. Inclusive of the bounding cysteine and phenylalanine, the CDR3 is 13 residues long. Solely the CDR3 DNA is kept, with 39 bases framed from the first base. V is pared back by 4 bases and J by 6 bases, with 16 bases lying between the germline termini. Via the germline V gene, CDR1 is SQVTM and CDR2 ANQGSEA. Regarding this clone: Its binding antigen is unknown. No clone much larger than this one lies a single base away; base qualities are absent.

The method behind the library was the immunoSEQ multiplex PCR assay. A mixture of 60 forward primers for TCR Vbeta segments and 13 reverse primers for TCR Jbeta segments was used in the multiplex PCR. Amplification of the CDR3 region of rearranged TCR beta genes was performed with a multiplex PCR assay on genomic DNA. The Illumina HiSeq System was used to sequence the amplified TCR beta libraries as 87-base-pair reads. The paper's processing steps were these. In a later analysis, 77 million or so unique TCR beta chains were counted across the roughly 700 repertoires, and roughly 11 million of these chains were shared by at least two donors. Raw reads were error-corrected and collapsed into unique sequences with a nearest-neighbor algorithm that merged closely related sequences to remove PCR and sequencing errors. V, D and J gene segments were assigned by aligning CDR3 sequences to IMGT reference sequences. For a sequence to be retained, a match of at least six nucleotides was required to both a V gene segment and a J gene segment. Rearrangements were classified as productive when the CDR3 lacked stop codons and remained in frame with V and J, and all other rearrangements were classified as non-productive. CDR3 was defined by IMGT convention, running from the second conserved V-encoded cysteine to the conserved J-encoded phenylalanine. Sequences without an unambiguous match to a single V gene segment were excluded from the earlier analysis of approximately 560 of the donors. An earlier analysis of 550 to 650 of the donors classified V segments as functional when productive rearrangements were above 56.7% and as segregating when the standard deviation between donors was above 5%. A statistical classification framework was developed to diagnose cytomegalovirus status using the catalog of TCR beta chain sequences. In a later analysis, V and J genes were assigned by comparing TCR nucleotide sequences against IMGT/GENE-DB human TR gene sequences. The TCRdist pipeline was used in a later analysis to assign CDR3 sequences and most-parsimonious VDJ recombination scenarios. A later analysis defined each TCR beta chain by its CDR3 amino acid sequence plus V-gene family, and excluded reads lacking a unique V-gene family. A later analysis removed 450 to 600 highly shared, low-generation-probability nucleotide sequences to deal with suspected cross-contamination and a sequencing artifact. In a later analysis, a clonal expansion index was calculated for each public chain from normalized within-repertoire ranks of inferred template counts. Generation probabilities in a later analysis came from a VDJ recombination model fitted to out-of-frame rearrangements, and those results were checked against IGoR. A later analysis scored TCR-TCR, TCR-HLA and TCR-CMV co-occurrence with hypergeometric tests, applying a repertoire-size bias correction to TCR pairs. False discovery rates were estimated in a later analysis by permuting HLA or CMV assignments 20 times. In a later analysis, co-occurring TCRs were grouped with DBSCAN, and TCRdist sequence similarity was added when clustering was performed within HLA-allele-positive subsets. Repertoires with fewer than 30,000 or more than 120,000 public chains, plus five repertoires with anomalous nucleotide sharing, were excluded from co-occurrence clustering. Sourced from immuneACCESS, this table was stored by TCRdb with only in-frame sequences that have V and J called. A share of the clones is absent; for the studies checked, an unresolved V gene accounts for under half, and the remainder has no known explanation. V and J calls and clone size come straight from that table; D and trimming were deduced from the DNA. Recorded for this sample are 120,000 to 150,000 clones; about 76% of them occurred a single time. The ten top clones hold around 3% of the sample.

Broad study findings and their caveats: Sequencing depth was assumed to be roughly uniform across donors in the presence/absence analyses, though that assumption may not hold. A further reported finding was that TCR beta sequences accurately predicted the HLA-A and HLA-B alleles for most subjects in the first cohort. Immune exposure information for the cohort was limited to CMV serostatus. Compared with equally common non-associated chains, HLA-associated TCR beta chains in a later analysis were more clonally expanded and had lower generation probabilities. In a later analysis, TCR association rates were found to vary across HLA loci, with the most associated TCRs seen for DRB1 alleles and the fewest for HLA-C alleles. A later analysis reported that several top co-occurrence clusters appeared linked to parvovirus B19, influenza, CMV and Epstein-Barr virus. Because the 87-base-pair reads could not distinguish some IMGT-functional V segments, including TRBV6-2 and TRBV6-3, those segments were excluded. A later analysis found that most CMV-associated TCR beta chains appeared HLA-restricted, with HLA associations seemingly driven largely by CMV exposure. According to a later genetic analysis, donors in an Asian-associated ancestry cluster had fewer N-insertions in productive TCRs than the approximately 650-donor mean. Assigning TCR associations to individual alleles was difficult when HLA alleles, especially DR and DQ, strongly co-occurred. The cohort was sequenced for TCR beta chains only, and without alpha or paired-chain data the features that could be detected were limited. A cluster of highly shared sequence variants was judged likely to be a technical artifact of the sequencing pipeline. Cytomegalovirus status was reported to be diagnosed by the classifier with high specificity and sensitivity in both the original and validation cohorts. In a later analysis, 16,951 TCR beta sequences were associated with specific HLA alleles at a false discovery rate of 0.05. The authors suggested that the approach could potentially be extended to other disease states and immunological phenotypes. Because counts were too low, seventeen rarely observed V segments, including chromosome 9 orphons, were excluded from the earlier analysis of around 640 of the donors. Most TCR sequences were seen in very few donors, while some public TCRs were found in many individuals. An earlier analysis of approximately 600 of the donors showed that most TCR beta V segments appeared in productive rearrangements either about 90% or about 30% of the time, which broadly matched IMGT annotations. Because HLA typing was missing for some donors at each locus, association tests included only the typed subset. Correlated functional status among segregating V segments might be attributable to linkage disequilibrium, but an unknown experimental factor could not be ruled out. In a later genetic analysis, a missense DCLRE1C variant was associated with V-gene and J-gene trimming of TCR beta chains, and the association was replicated in an independent cohort. A total of roughly 160 TCR beta chains were listed by the study as associated with cytomegalovirus. In vitro tests confirmed that a few of the cytomegalovirus-associated TCR beta chains recognize cytomegalovirus antigens.

The chain is assembled from TRBV29-1 and TRBJ2-7, with TRBD1 tentatively as D gene (6 bases match). The sequenced material came from PBMCs. The receptor's source is a female donor in good health and CMV-seronegative. This receptor carries the CDR3 CSVAGTRSTEQYF. In nucleotide form, the sequence is TGCAGCGTTGCCGGGACACGGAGCACCGAGCAGTACTTC.